The next 4 T cell receptor beta chains were all read from a single sample in a study of OX40 agonist ivuxolimab in advanced cancers. Only in-frame clones appear in the TCRdb table, and some are missing; sequencing was by immunoSEQ multiplex PCR. The sample has about 52,000 clones, 86% seen once. The source material was CD4+ or CD8+ T cells sorted from blood, sampled in a trial of the OX40 agonist ivuxolimab. Receptors originate from an adult with an advanced solid tumor such as melanoma, head and neck, liver or kidney cancer.

V usage is TRBV6-5 and J usage is TRBJ1-5; D is uncertain. Germline CDR1 is MNHEY and CDR2 is SVGAGI. The CDR3 sequence is 14 residues long. V dropped 2 bases and J dropped 3 bases, with 8 bases sitting between them. CDR3: CASSYMGVNQPQHF. The CDR3 region has the DNA TGTGCCAGCAGTTACATGGGAGTCAATCAGCCCCAGCATTTT.

The genes are TRBV2 and TRBJ2-3; 10 bases are shared with TRBD2. Germline CDR1 SNHLY, CDR2 FYNNEI. The CDR3 totals 14 residues. With 10 bases clipped from V and 5 bases from J, the junction kept 9 bases outside the gene matches. CDR3 protein: CATDSQRGGDTQYF. CDR3 nucleotides: TGTGCCACCGACTCCCAGCGGGGGGGAGATACGCAGTATTTT.

The rearrangement joins TRBV7-9 to TRBJ1-2; D is ambiguous. The V and J ends lost 4 bases and 2 bases respectively, with 11 bases between them. The CDR3 has 14 amino acids. From germline, CDR1 is SEHNR and CDR2 FQNEAQ (reference sequence). The CDR3 DNA is TGTGCCAGCAGCTACGGCAGGACGAACTATGGCTACACCTTC. Encoded protein: CASSYGRTNYGYTF.

V gene TRBV5-1 combines with J gene TRBJ1-1; 7 bases line up with TRBD1. Germline V lookup: CDR1 SGHRS, CDR2 YFSETQ. Trimming took 4 bases from V and 2 from J; bases not matched to a gene: 5. The CDR3 has 14 amino acids. The CDR3 sequence is CASSPGDSNTEAFF. CDR3 in DNA: TGCGCCAGCAGCCCAGGGGACAGTAACACTGAAGCTTTCTTT.